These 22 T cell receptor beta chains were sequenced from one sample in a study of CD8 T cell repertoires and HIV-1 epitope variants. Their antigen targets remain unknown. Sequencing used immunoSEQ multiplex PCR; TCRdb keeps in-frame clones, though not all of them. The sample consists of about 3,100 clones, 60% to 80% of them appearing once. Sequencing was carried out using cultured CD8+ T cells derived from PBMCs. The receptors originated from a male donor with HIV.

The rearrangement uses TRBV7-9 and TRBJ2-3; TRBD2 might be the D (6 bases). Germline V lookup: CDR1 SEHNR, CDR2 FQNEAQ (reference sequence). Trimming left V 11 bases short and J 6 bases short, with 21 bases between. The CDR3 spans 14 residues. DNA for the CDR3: TGTGCCGTCAGACGACTAGGTTCGGATGATACGCAGTATTTT. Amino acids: CAVRRLGSDDTQYF.

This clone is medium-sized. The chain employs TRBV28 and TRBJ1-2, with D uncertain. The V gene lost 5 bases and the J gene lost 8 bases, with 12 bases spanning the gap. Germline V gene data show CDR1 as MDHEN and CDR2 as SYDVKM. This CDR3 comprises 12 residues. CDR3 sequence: CASSLDRWGYTF. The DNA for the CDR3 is TGTGCCAGCAGTCTGGATCGCTGGGGCTACACCTTC.

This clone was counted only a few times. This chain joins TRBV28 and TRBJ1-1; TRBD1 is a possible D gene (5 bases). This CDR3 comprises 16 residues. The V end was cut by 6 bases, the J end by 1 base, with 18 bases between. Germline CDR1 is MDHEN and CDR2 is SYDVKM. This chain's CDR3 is CASRDGTGTTNTEAFF. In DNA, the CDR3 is TGTGCCAGCAGGGATGGCACCGGGACGACGAACACTGAAGCTTTCTTT.

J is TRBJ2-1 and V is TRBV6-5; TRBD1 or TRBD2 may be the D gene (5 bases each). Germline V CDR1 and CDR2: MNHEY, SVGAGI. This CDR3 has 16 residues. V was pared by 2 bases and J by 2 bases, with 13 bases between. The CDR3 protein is CASSYLGTRAYNEQFF. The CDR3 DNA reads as TGTGCCAGCAGTTACCTCGGGACGAGGGCCTACAATGAGCAGTTCTTC.

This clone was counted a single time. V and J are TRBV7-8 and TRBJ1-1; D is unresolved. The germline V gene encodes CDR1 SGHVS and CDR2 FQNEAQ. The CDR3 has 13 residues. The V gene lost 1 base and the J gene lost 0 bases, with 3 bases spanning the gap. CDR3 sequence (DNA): TGTGCCAGCAGCTTAGACCTGAACACTGAAGCTTTCTTT. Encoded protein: CASSLDLNTEAFF.

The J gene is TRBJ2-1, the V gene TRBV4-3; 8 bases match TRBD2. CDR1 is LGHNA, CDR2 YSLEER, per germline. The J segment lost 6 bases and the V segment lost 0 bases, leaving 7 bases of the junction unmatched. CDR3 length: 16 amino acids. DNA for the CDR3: TGCGCCAGCAGCCAAGACCCAGCGGGGGCCTCCAATGAGCAGTTCTTC. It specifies CASSQDPAGASNEQFF.

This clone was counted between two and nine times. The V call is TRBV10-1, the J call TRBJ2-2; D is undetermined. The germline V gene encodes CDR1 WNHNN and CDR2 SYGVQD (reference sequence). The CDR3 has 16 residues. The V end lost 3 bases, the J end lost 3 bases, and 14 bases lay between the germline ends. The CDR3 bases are TGCGCCAGCAGTGACCCCCGTCCCGAGGACACCGGGGAGCTGTTTTTT. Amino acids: CASSDPRPEDTGELFF.

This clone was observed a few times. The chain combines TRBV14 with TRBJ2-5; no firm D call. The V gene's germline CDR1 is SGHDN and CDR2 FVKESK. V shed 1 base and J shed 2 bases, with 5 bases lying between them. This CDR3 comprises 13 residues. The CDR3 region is CASSQAGQETQYF. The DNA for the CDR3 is TGTGCCAGCAGCCAAGCTGGACAAGAGACCCAGTACTTC.

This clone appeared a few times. CDR3 sequence reads: CASSLELSNQPQHF. CDR3 sequence (DNA): TGTGCCAGCAGCTTAGAGTTGAGCAATCAGCCCCAGCATTTT. The chain carries TRBV7-2 and TRBJ1-5; no reliable D call. The CDR3 length is 14 residues. V dropped 1 base and J dropped 1 base, with 5 bases sitting between them. Looked up from germline, CDR1 is SGHTA and CDR2 is FQGNSA. Variable domain in full (rest from reference TRBV7-2 and TRBJ1-5): GAGVSQSPSNKVTEKGKDVELRCDPISGHTALYWYRQSLGQGLEFLIYFQGNSAPDKSGLPSDRFSAERTGGSVSTLTIQRTQQEDSAVYLCASSLELSNQPQHFGDGTRLSIL.

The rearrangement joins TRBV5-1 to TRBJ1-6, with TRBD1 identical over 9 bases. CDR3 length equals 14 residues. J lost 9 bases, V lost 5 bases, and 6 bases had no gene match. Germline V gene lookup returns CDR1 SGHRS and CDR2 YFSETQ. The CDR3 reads CASSRGQGGSPLHF. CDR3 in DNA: TGCGCCAGCAGTCGGGGACAGGGTGGTTCACCCCTCCACTTT. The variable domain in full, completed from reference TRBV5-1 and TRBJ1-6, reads KAGVTQTPRYLIKTRGQQVTLSCSPISGHRSVSWYQQTPGQGLQFLFEYFSETQRNKGNFPGRFSGRQFSNSRSEMNVSTLELGDSALYLCASSRGQGGSPLHFGNGTRLTVT.

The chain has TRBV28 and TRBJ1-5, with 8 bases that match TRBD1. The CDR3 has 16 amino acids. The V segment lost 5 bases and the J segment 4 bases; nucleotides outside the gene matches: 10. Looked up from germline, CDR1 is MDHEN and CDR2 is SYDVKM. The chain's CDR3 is CASSAEQGAQNQPQHF. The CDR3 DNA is TGTGCCAGCAGTGCTGAGCAGGGGGCGCAGAATCAGCCCCAGCATTTT.

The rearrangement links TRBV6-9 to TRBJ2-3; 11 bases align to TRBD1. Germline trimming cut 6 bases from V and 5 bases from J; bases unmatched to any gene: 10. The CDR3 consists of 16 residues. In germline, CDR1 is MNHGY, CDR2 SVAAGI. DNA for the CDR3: TGTGCCAGCAGGGACTCGGACAGGGGGCAGGGAGATACGCAGTATTTT. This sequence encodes CASRDSDRGQGDTQYF.

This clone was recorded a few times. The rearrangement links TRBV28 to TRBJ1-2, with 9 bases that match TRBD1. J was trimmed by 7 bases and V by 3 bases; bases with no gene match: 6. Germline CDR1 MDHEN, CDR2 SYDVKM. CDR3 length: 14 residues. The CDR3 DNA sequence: TGTGCCAGCAGTTTCGGGACAGGGCTTCGTGGCTACACCTTC. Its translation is CASSFGTGLRGYTF.

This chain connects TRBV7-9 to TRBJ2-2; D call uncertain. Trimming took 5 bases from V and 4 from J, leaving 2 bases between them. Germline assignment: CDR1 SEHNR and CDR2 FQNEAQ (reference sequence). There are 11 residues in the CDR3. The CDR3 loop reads CASSPTGELFF. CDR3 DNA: TGTGCCAGCAGCCCCACCGGGGAGCTGTTTTTT.

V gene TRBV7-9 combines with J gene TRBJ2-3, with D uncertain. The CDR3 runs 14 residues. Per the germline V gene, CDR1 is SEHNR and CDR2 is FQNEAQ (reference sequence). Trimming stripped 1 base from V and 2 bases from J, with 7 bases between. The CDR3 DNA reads TGTGCCAGCAGCTTAGAGCCTAACACAGATACGCAGTATTTT. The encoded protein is CASSLEPNTDTQYF.

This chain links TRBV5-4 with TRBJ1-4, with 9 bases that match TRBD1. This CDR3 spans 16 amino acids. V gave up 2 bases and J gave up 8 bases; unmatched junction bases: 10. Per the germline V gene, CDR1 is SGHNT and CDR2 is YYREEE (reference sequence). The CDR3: CASSFSGQGLGEKLFF. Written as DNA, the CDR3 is TGTGCCAGCAGCTTTTCGGGACAGGGTTTAGGAGAAAAACTGTTTTTT.

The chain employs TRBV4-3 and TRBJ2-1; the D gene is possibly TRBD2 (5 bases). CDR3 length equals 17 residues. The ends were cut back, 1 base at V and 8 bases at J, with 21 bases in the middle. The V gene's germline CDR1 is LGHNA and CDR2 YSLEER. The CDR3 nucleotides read TGCGCCAGCAGCCAAGCCCCCCTACCACTAGATCTAGATGAGCAGTTCTTC. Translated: CASSQAPLPLDLDEQFF.

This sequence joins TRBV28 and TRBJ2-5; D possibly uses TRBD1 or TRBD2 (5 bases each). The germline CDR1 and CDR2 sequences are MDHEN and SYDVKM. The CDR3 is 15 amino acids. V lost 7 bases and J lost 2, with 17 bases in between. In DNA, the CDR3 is TGTGCCAGCACCCCCTTGGGGGAAACGCAAGAGACCCAGTACTTC. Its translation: CASTPLGETQETQYF.

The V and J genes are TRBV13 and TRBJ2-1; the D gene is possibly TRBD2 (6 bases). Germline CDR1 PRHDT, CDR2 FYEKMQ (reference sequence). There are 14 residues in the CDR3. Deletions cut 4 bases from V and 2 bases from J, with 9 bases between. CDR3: CASSSGGPYNEQFF. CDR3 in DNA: TGTGCCAGCAGCTCCGGGGGACCCTACAATGAGCAGTTCTTC.

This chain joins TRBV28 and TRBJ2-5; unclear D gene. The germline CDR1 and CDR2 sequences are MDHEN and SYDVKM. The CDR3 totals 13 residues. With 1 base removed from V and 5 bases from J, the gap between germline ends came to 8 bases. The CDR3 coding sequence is TGTGCCAGCAGTTTATACGGTGGCGAGACCCAGTACTTC. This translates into CASSLYGGETQYF.

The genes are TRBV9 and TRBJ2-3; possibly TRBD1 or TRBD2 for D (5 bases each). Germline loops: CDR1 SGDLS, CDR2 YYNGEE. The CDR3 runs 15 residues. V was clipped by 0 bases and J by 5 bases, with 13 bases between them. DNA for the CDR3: TGTGCCAGCAGCGTAGGGGACGGGGCTGGAGATACGCAGTATTTT. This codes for CASSVGDGAGDTQYF.

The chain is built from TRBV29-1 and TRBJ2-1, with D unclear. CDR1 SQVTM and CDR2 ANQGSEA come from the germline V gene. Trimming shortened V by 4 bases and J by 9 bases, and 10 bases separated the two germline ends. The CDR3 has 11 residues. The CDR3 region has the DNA TGCAGCGTTGTTACTCCGACTGAGCAGTTCTTC. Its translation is CSVVTPTEQFF.